Below are 2 T cell receptor beta chains sequenced from a single sample in a study of shared clonotypes between healthy human individuals. Data came from immunoSEQ multiplex PCR; TCRdb stores just in-frame clones and leaves some out. The table lists roughly 2 million clones, just under 95% of them singletons, with around 1.1% in the top ten. Positive CCR7 selection of CD45RO-negative cells yielded the naive CD8 cells, and terminally differentiated effector memory CD45RA+ cells were excluded. The material sequenced was naive CD8+ T cells sorted from blood. Receptors originate from a man between 18 and 29 years old in good health.

The chain combines TRBV9 with TRBJ1-1; D might be TRBD1 (5 bases). Germline V gene data show CDR1 as SGDLS and CDR2 as YYNGEE. V was pared by 7 bases and J by 4 bases, with 17 bases between. The CDR3 runs to 14 residues. CDR3 nucleotides: TGTGCCAGCTCCCCGGGGGGGGAGGGCACTGAAGCTTTCTTT. Translating gives CASSPGGEGTEAFF.

This chain connects TRBV7-9 to TRBJ2-1; 8 nucleotides align to TRBD2. The CDR3 has 16 amino acids. Germline trimming cut 4 bases from V and 7 bases from J; bases unmatched to any gene: 12. CDR1 is SEHNR and CDR2 is FQNEAQ in the germline V gene (reference sequence). The CDR3 DNA follows: TGTGCCAGCAGCTGGGGGGGTCTAGCGGGTGAGAATGAGCAGTTCTTC. Translating gives CASSWGGLAGENEQFF.